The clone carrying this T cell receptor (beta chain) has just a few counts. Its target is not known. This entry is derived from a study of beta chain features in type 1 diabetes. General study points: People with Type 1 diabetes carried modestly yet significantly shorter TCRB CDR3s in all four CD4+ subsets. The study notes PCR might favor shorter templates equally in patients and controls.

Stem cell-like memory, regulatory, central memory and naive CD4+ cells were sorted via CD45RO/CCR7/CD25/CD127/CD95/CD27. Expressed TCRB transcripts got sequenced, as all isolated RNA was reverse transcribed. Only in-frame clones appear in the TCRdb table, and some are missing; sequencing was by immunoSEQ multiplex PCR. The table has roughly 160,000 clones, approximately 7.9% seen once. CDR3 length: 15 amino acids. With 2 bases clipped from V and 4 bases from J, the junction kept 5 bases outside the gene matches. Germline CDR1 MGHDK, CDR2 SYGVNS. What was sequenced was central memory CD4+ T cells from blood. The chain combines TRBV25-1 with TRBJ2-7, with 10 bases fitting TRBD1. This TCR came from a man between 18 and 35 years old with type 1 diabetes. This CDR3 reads CASSEPGTGEYEQYF. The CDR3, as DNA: TGTGCCAGCAGTGAACCTGGGACAGGGGAGTACGAGCAGTACTTC.